These T cell receptor beta chains were read from a single sample in a study of T-cell memory formation after mild COVID-19. TCRdb re-derived calls from the 5' RACE reads in MiXCR, one entry per CDR3 protein. The sample has about 350,000 distinct CDR3 sequences; around an eighth are singletons. Source material: PBMCs or a T cell subset sorted from them (not recorded which). The receptors derive from a man between 18 and 35 years old who had mild COVID-19 (a few samples of this study predate the infection). Cell type and time point are not known. Both conserved end residues are part of each CDR3.

CDR3 protein	J gene	V gene	CDR3 length
CASTVDRYNEQFF	TRBJ2-1	TRBV7-9	13
CASGTGSTNYGYTF	TRBJ1-2	TRBV5-1	14
CASSLALGSTDTQYF	TRBJ2-3	TRBV7-2	15
CASGDRANTEAFF	TRBJ1-1	TRBV6-5	13
CASSLQGAGGELFF	TRBJ2-2	TRBV7-2	14
CASSPQDRGNPIF	TRBJ2-1	TRBV12-3/TRBV12-4	13
CASSGLEETQYF	TRBJ2-5	TRBV7-9	12
CATSDPRAGGRYNEQFF	TRBJ2-1	TRBV24-1	17
CASSVGPGGNIQYF	TRBJ2-4	TRBV19	14
CAWSLTRETQYF	TRBJ2-5	TRBV30	12
CASSVGGQETQYF	TRBJ2-5	TRBV9	13
CASSERLAGGSGWETQYF	TRBJ2-5	TRBV25-1	18
CASSSEDRLSGNTIYF	TRBJ1-3	TRBV3-1	16
CSAGQDGYTF	TRBJ1-2	TRBV29-1	10
CASSPGGPTNEKLFF	TRBJ1-4	TRBV5-1	15
CASSLRTGTLNSPLHF	TRBJ1-6	TRBV4-1	16
CASSIGDRAADTQYF	TRBJ2-3	TRBV19	15
CASSQDLSSNQPQHF	TRBJ1-5	TRBV4-1	15
CSASDRGSSYNEQFF	TRBJ2-1	TRBV20-1	15
CASRIQEDTEAFF	TRBJ1-1	TRBV27	13
CASSQGTGAQETQYF	TRBJ2-5	TRBV4-1	15
CSARDSRTGGLGSPLHF	TRBJ1-6	TRBV20-1	17
CASSYPSGGAKSYNEQFF	TRBJ2-1	TRBV6-2/TRBV6-3	18
CASSLTGADEAFF	TRBJ1-1	TRBV7-3	13
CASSRSSGAGGGETQYF	TRBJ2-5	TRBV4-2	17
CASSSRQGTGEQYF	TRBJ2-7	TRBV5-4	14
CASSLRDSGTYEQYF	TRBJ2-7	TRBV4-3	15
CASSLRVSSTDTQYF	TRBJ2-3	TRBV11-2	15
CSARDSAGKETQYF	TRBJ2-5	TRBV20-1	14
CASRGQGNEKLFF	TRBJ1-4	TRBV12-3/TRBV12-4	13
CASSPQGEGLNEQFF	TRBJ2-1	TRBV5-1	15
CASSHTNEKLFF	TRBJ1-4	TRBV10-2	12
CASSRGTGDQNTEAFF	TRBJ1-1	TRBV4-3	16
CASSAQGYEQYF	TRBJ2-7	TRBV2	12
CASSPPGATVITDTQYF	TRBJ2-3	TRBV18	17
CASSLSAGLKGTGELFF	TRBJ2-2	TRBV7-3	17
CASSTRTVNSPLHF	TRBJ1-6	TRBV9	14
CASSQSGGTYNEQFF	TRBJ2-1	TRBV5-1	15
CASSYGTSGGPNTGELFF	TRBJ2-2	TRBV5-1	18
CASSGHGNEKLFF	TRBJ1-4	TRBV2	13